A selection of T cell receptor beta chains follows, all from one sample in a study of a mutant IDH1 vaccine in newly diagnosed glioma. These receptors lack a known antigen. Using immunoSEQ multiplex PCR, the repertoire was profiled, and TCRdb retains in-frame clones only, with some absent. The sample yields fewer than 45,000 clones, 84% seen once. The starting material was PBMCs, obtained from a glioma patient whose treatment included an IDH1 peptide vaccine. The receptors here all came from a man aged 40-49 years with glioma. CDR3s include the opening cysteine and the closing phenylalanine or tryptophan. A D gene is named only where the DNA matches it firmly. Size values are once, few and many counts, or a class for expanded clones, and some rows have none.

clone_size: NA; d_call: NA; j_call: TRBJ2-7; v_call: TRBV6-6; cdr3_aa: CASSSDSFYEQYF; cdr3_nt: TGTGCCAGCAGTTCCGACAGCTTCTACGAGCAGTACTTC
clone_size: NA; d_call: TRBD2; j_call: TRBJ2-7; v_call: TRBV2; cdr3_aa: CASSAGTNYEQYF; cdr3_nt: TGTGCCAGCAGCGCCGGGACTAACTACGAGCAGTACTTC
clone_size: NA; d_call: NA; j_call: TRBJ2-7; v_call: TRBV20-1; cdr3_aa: CSAGQHEQYF; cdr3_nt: TGCAGTGCTGGCCAGCACGAGCAGTACTTC
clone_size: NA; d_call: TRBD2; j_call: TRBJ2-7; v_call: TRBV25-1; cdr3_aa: CASSRPGLAASYEQYF; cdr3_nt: TGTGCCAGCAGTAGACCCGGACTAGCGGCTTCCTACGAGCAGTACTTC
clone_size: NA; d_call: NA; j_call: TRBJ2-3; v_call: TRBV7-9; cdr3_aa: CASSPSHQDTQYF; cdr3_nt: TGTGCCAGCAGTCCATCCCACCAAGATACGCAGTATTTT
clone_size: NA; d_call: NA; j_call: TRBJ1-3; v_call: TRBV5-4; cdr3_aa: CASSSGGVGNTIYF; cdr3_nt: TGTGCCAGCAGCTCAGGCGGGGTTGGAAACACCATATATTTT
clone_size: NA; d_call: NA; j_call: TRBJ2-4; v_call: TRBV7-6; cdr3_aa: CASSLPGARHIQYF; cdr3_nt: TGTGCCAGCAGCCTCCCGGGAGCGAGGCACATTCAGTACTTC
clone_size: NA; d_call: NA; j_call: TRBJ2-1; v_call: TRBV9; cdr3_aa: CASSHGGGDEQFF; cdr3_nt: TGTGCCAGCAGCCACGGTGGGGGCGATGAGCAGTTCTTC
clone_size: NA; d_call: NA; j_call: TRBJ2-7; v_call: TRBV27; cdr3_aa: CASSRGEASYEQYF; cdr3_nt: TGTGCCAGCAGCCGAGGGGAGGCCTCCTACGAGCAGTACTTC
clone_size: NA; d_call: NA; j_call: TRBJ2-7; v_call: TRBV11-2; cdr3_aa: CASSAQTGIYEQYF; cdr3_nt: TGTGCCAGCAGCGCCCAAACAGGGATCTACGAGCAGTACTTC
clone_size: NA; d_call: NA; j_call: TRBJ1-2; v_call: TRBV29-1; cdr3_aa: CSLQGYYGYTF; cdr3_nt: TGCAGTCTCCAGGGATACTACGGCTACACCTTC
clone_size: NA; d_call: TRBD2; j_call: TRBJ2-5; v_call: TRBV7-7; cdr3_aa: CASSLTSVQETQYF; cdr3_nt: TGTGCTAGCAGCCTTACTAGCGTCCAAGAGACCCAGTACTTC
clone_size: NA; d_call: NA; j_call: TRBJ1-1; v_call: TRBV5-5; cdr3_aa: CASSYDREAFF; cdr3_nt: TGTGCCAGCAGTTACGACCGTGAAGCTTTCTTT
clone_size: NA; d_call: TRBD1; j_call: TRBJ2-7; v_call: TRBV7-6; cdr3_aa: CASSTTRTGGKTYEQYF; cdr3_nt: TGTGCCAGCAGTACCACCCGGACAGGGGGCAAGACCTACGAGCAGTACTTC
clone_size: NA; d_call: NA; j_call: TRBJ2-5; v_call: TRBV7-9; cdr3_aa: CASSSTETQYF; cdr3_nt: TGTGCCAGCAGCTCGACAGAGACCCAGTACTTC
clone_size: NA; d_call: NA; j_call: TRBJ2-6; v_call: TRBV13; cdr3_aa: CASSLEGGANVLTF; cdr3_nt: TGTGCCAGCAGCTTAGAAGGCGGGGCCAACGTCCTGACTTTC
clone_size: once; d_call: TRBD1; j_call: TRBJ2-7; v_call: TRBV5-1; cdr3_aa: CASSIQGWGRDEQYF; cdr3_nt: TGCGCCAGCAGCATACAGGGGTGGGGTCGGGACGAGCAGTACTTC
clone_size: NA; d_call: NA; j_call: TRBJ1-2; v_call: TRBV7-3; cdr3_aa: CASSLSSSQGYTF; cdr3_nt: TGTGCCAGCAGCTTAAGCAGTTCTCAAGGCTACACCTTC
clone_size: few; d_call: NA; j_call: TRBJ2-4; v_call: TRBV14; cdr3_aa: CASSQPGRQNIQYF; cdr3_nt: TGTGCCAGCAGCCAGCCGGGACGCCAAAACATTCAGTACTTC
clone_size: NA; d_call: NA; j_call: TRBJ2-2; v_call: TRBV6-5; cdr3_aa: CASSLQGVTGELFF; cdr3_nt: TGTGCCAGCAGTCTACAAGGGGTCACCGGGGAGCTGTTTTTT
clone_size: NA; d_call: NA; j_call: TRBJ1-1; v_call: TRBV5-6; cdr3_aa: CASSFSGNTEAFF; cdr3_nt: TGTGCCAGCAGCTTTTCAGGGAACACTGAAGCTTTCTTT
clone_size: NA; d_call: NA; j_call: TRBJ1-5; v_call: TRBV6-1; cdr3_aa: CASRVDSANQPQHF; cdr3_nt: TGTGCCAGCAGGGTGGACAGTGCCAATCAGCCCCAGCATTTT
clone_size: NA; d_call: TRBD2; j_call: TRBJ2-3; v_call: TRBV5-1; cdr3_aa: CASSWTSGSGADTQYF; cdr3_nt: TGCGCCAGCAGCTGGACTAGCGGCTCAGGGGCAGATACGCAGTATTTT
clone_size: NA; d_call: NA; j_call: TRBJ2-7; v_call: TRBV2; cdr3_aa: CASLRTGSSYEQYF; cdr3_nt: TGTGCCAGCCTTAGGACGGGGAGCTCCTACGAGCAGTACTTC
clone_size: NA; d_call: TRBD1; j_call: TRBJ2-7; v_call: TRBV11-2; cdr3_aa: CASSASGTAFYEQYF; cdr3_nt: TGTGCCAGCAGCGCCTCCGGGACAGCCTTTTACGAGCAGTACTTC
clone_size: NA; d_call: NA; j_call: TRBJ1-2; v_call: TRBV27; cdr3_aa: CASSRTPDYGYTF; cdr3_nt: TGTGCCAGCAGTAGGACACCTGACTATGGCTACACCTTC
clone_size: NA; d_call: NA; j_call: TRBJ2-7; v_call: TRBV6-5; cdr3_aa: CASSYSYRDNEQYF; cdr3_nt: TGTGCCAGCAGTTACTCCTACAGGGATAACGAGCAGTACTTC
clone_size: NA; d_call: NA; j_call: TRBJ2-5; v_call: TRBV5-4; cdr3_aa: CASSTQGGKTQYF; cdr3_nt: TGTGCCAGCAGCACCCAGGGGGGCAAAACCCAGTACTTC
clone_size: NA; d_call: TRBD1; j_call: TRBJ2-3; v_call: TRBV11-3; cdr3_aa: CASSLLGGGTDTQYF; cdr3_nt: TGTGCCAGCAGCCTTTTAGGGGGCGGCACAGATACGCAGTATTTT
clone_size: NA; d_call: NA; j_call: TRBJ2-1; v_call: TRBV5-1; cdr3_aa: CASSSDTGAYNEQFF; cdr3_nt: TGCGCCAGCAGCTCTGACACCGGCGCCTACAATGAGCAGTTCTTC
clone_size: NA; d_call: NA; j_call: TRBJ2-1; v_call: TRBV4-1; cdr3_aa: CASSQAVGRPQRNEQFF; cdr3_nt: TGCGCCAGCAGCCAAGCTGTAGGAAGGCCTCAACGCAATGAGCAGTTCTTC
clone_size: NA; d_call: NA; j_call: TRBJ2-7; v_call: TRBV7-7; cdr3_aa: CASSPGRSYEQYF; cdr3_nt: TGTGCTAGCAGCCCGGGACGGTCCTACGAGCAGTACTTC
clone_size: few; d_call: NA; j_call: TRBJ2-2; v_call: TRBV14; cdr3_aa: CASSQVSTGELFF; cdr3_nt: TGTGCCAGCAGCCAAGTATCTACCGGGGAGCTGTTTTTT
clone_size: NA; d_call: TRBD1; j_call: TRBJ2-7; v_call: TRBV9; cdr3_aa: CASSRGGTGSYEQYF; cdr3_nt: TGTGCCAGCAGCAGAGGAGGGACAGGCTCCTACGAGCAGTACTTC
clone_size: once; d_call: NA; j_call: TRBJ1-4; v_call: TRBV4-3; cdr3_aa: CASSQGSGVSEKLFF; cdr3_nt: TGCGCCAGCAGCCAAGGGTCAGGGGTGAGTGAAAAACTGTTTTTT
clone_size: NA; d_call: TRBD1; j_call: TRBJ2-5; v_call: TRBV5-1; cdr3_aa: CASSSETGAKIGETQYF; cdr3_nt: TGCGCCAGCAGCTCGGAGACAGGGGCGAAGATAGGAGAGACCCAGTACTTC
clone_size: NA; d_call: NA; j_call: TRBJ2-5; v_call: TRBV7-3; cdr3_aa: CASSLFSQETQYF; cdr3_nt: TGTGCCAGCAGCTTATTCTCCCAAGAGACCCAGTACTTC
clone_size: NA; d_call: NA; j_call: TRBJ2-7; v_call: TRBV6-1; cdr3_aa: CASSGGVAYEQYF; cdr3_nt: TGTGCCAGCAGTGGAGGGGTGGCCTACGAGCAGTACTTC
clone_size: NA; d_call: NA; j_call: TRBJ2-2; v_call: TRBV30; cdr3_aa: CAWSVSDRFTGELFF; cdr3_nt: TGTGCCTGGAGCGTCTCTGACAGGTTCACCGGGGAGCTGTTTTTT
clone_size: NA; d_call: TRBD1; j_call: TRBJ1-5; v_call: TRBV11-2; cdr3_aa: CASSQTTGGGQPQHF; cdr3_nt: TGTGCCAGCAGCCAGACGACAGGGGGCGGGCAGCCCCAGCATTTT
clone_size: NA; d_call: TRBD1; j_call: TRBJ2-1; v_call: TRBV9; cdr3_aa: CASTLSPGQGRQNEQFF; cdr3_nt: TGTGCCAGCACCTTATCGCCGGGACAGGGGCGTCAGAATGAGCAGTTCTTC
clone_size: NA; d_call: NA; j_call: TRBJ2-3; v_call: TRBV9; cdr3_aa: CASSVDGDTQYF; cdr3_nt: TGTGCCAGCAGCGTAGATGGAGATACGCAGTATTTT
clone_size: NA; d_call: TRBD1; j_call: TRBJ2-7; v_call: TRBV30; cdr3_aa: CACPPGTETYEQYF; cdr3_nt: TGTGCCTGTCCACCCGGGACAGAGACCTACGAGCAGTACTTC
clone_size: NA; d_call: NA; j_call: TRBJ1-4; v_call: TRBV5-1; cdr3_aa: CASSLFRAGNEKLFF; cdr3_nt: TGCGCCAGCAGCCTCTTCAGGGCGGGGAATGAAAAACTGTTTTTT
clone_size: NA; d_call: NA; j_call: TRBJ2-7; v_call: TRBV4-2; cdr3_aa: CASSPRRGPGEQYF; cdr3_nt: TGTGCCAGCAGCCCTCGGCGTGGTCCGGGGGAGCAGTACTTC
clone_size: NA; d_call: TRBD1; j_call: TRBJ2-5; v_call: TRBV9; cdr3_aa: CASSVRQGGTQYF; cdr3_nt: TGTGCCAGCAGCGTAAGACAGGGTGGGACCCAGTACTTC
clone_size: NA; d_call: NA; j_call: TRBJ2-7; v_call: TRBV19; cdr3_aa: CASSIGRRGFYEQYF; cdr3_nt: TGTGCCAGTAGTATAGGGCGCAGGGGTTTTTACGAGCAGTACTTC
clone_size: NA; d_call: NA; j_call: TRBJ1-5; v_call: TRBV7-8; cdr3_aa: CASSHPGVSQPQHF; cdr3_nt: TGTGCCAGCAGTCACCCAGGGGTCAGTCAGCCCCAGCATTTT
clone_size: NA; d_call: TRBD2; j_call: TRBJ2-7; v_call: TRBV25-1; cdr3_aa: CASSRTSGSSYEQYF; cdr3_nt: TGTGCCAGCAGCCGGACTAGCGGGAGCTCCTACGAGCAGTACTTC
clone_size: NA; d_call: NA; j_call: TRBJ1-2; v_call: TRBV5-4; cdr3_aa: CASTLFDRTNYGYTF; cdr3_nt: TGTGCCAGCACCCTTTTCGACAGAACTAACTATGGCTACACCTTC
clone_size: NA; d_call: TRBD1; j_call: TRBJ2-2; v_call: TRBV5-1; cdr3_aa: CASSFLTGNAGELFF; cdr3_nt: TGCGCCAGCAGCTTCTTGACAGGGAACGCCGGGGAGCTGTTTTTT